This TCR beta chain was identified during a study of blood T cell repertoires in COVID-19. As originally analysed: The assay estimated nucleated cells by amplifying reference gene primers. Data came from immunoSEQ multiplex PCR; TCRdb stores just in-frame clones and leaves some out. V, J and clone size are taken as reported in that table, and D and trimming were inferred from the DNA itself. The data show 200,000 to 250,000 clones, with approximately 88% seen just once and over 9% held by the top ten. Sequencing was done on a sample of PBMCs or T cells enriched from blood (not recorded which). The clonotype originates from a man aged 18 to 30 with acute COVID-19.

The CDR3 nucleotides read TGTGCCAGCGGGATTGGGGGGGCAGGGGCCAACGTCCTGACTTTC. Its translation: CASGIGGAGANVLTF. The rearrangement uses TRBV2 and TRBJ2-6; possibly TRBD2 for D (7 bases). With 8 bases removed from V and 4 bases from J, the gap between germline ends came to 15 bases. CDR1 and CDR2 from the germline V gene are SNHLY and FYNNEI. This CDR3 spans 15 amino acids.